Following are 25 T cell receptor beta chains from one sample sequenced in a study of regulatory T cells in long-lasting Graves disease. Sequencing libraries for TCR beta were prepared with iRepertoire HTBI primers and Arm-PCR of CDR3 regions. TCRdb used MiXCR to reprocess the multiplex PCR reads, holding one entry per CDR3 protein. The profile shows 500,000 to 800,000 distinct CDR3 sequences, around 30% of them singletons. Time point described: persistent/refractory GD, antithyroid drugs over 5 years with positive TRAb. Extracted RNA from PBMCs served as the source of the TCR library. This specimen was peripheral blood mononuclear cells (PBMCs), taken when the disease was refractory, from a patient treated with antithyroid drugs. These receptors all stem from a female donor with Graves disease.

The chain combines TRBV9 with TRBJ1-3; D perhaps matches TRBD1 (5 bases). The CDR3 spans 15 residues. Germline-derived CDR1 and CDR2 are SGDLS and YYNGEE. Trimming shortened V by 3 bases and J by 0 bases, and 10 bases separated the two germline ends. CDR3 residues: CASSADSFSGNTIYF. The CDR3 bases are TGTGCCAGCAGCGCTGACAGCTTCTCTGGAAACACCATATATTTT.

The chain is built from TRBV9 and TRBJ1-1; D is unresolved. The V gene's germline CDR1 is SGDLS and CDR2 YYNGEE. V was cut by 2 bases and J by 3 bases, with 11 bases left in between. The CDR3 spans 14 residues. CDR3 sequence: CASSVRHGDTEAFF. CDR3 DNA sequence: TGTGCCAGCAGCGTCAGACATGGGGACACTGAAGCTTTCTTT.

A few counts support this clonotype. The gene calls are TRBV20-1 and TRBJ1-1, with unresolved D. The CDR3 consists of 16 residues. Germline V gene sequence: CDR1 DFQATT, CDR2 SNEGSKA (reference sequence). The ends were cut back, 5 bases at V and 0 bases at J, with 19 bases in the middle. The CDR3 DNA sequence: TGCAGTGCTCAGAGAGGCCCAGGTCTCATGAACACTGAAGCTTTCTTT. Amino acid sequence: CSAQRGPGLMNTEAFF.

The CDR3 region is CASEGLSTGELFF. Here the CDR3 DNA reads TGTGCCAGCGAGGGCCTAAGCACCGGGGAGCTGTTTTTT. The rearrangement joins TRBV9 to TRBJ2-2; TRBD2 might be the D (5 bases). Germline V lookup: CDR1 SGDLS, CDR2 YYNGEE. Trimming took off 7 bases at V and 4 bases at J, with 11 bases between the two ends. This CDR3 contains 13 residues.

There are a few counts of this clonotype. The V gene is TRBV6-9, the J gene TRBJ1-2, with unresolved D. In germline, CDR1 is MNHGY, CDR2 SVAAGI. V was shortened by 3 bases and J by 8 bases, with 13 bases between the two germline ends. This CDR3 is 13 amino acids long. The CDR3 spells CASSYSGVAGYTF. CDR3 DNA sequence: TGTGCCAGCAGTTACTCCGGGGTTGCCGGCTACACCTTC.

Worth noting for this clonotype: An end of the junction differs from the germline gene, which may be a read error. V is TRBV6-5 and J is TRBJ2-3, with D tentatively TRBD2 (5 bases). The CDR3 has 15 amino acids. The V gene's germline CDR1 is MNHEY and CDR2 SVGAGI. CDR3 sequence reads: CASSLRAQRTDTQCF. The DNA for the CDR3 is TGTGCCAGCAGTTTGAGGGCCCAGCGCACAGATACGCAGTGTTTT.

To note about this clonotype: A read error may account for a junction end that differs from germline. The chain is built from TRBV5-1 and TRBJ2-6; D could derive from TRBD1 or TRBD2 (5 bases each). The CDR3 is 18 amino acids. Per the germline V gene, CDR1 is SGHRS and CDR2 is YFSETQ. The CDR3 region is CAGSSTSGRGSGANVLTF. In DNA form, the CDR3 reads TGCGCCGGCAGCTCAACTTCGGGAAGGGGCTCTGGGGCCAACGTCCTGACTTTC.

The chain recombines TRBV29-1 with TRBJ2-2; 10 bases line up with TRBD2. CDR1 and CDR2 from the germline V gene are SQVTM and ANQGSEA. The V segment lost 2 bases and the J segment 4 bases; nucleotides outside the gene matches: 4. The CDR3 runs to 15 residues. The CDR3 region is CSVELASGGTGELFF. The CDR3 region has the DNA TGCAGCGTTGAACTAGCTAGCGGGGGCACCGGGGAGCTGTTTTTT.

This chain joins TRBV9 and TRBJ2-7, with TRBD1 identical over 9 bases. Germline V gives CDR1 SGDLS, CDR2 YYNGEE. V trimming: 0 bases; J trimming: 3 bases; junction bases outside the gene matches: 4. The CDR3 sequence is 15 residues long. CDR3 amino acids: CASSVAGQGLYEQYF. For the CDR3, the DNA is TGTGCCAGCAGCGTAGCGGGACAGGGCCTCTACGAGCAGTACTTC. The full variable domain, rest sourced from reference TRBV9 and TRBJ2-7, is DSGVTQTPKHLITATGQRVTLRCSPRSGDLSVYWYQQSLDQGLQFLIQYYNGEERAKGNILERFSAQQFPDLHSELNLSSLELGDSALYFCASSVAGQGLYEQYFGPGTRLTVT.

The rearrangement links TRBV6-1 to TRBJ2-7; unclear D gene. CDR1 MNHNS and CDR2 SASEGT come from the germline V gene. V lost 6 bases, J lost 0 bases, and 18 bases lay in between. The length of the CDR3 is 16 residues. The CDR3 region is CASRINSLITSYEQYF. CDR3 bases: TGTGCCAGCAGGATAAACAGTTTAATAACCTCCTACGAGCAGTACTTC.

The DNA for the CDR3 is TGTGCCAGCAGCTTACGGGGAGGGCTCCACGAGCAGTACTTC. Translating gives CASSLRGGLHEQYF. The chain carries TRBV11-1 and TRBJ2-7; TRBD2 agrees at 7 bases. The CDR3 has 14 amino acids. Trimming removed 2 bases from V and 5 bases from J; junction bases left unmatched: 6. Germline lookup yields CDR1 SGHAT and CDR2 FQDESV (reference sequence).

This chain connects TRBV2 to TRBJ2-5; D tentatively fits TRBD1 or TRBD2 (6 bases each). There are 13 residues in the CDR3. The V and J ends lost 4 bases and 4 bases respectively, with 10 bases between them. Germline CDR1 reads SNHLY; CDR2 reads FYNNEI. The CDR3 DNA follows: TGTGCCAGCAGTGGAGAGGGGGGAGAGACCCAGTACTTC. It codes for CASSGEGGETQYF.

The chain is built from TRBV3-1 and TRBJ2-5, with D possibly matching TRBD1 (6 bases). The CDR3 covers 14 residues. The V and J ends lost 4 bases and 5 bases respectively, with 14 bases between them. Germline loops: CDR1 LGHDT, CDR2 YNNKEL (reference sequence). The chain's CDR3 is CASSLQGLGETQYF. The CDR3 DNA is TGTGCCAGCAGCCTTCAGGGGTTAGGGGAGACCCAGTACTTC.

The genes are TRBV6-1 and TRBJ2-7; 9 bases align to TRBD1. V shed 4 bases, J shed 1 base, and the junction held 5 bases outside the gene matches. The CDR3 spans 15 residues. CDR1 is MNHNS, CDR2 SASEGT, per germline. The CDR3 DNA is TGTGCCAGCAGTGGTAGGGACAGGGCTTCCTACGAGCAGTACTTC. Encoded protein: CASSGRDRASYEQYF.

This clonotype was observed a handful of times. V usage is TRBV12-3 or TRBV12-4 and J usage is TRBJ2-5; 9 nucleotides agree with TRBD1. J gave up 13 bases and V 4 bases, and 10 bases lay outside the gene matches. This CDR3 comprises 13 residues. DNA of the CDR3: TGTGCCAGCAGTTCGGACAGGGGAAGGGTCCTGTACTTC. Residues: CASSSDRGRVLYF.

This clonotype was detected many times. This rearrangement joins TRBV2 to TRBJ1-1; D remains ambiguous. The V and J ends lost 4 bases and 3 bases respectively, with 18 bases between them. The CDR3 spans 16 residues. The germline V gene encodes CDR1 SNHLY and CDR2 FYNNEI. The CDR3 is CASSGKVRVSYTEAFF. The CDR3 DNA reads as TGTGCCAGCAGTGGGAAGGTGAGGGTTTCTTACACTGAAGCTTTCTTT.

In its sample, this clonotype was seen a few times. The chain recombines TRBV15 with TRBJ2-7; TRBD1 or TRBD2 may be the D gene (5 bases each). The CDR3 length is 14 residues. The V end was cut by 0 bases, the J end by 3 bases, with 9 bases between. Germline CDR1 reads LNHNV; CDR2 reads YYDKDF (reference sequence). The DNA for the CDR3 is TGTGCCACCAGCAGAGATTTGGGGGACTACGAGCAGTACTTC. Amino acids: CATSRDLGDYEQYF. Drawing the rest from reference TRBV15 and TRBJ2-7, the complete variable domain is DAMVIQNPRYQVTQFGKPVTLSCSQTLNHNVMYWYQQKSSQAPKLLFHYYDKDFNNEADTPDNFQSRRPNTSFCFLDIRSPGLGDTAMYLCATSRDLGDYEQYFGPGTRLTVT.

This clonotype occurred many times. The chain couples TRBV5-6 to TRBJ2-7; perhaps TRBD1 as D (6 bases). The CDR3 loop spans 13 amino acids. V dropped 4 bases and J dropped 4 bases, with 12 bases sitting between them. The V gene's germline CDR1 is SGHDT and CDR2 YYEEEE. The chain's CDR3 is CASSTWTAYEQYF. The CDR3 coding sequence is TGTGCCAGCAGCACCTGGACAGCGTACGAGCAGTACTTC.

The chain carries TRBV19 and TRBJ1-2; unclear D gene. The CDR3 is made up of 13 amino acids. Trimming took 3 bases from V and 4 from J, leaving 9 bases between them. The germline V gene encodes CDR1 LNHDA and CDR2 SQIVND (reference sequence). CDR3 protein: CASSIDGVYGYTF. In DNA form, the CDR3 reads TGTGCCAGTAGTATCGACGGGGTCTATGGCTACACCTTC.

The DNA for the CDR3 is TGTGCCAGCAGCCAAGTAGCGGCCGGATCCTACGAGCAGTACTTC. Its translation: CASSQVAAGSYEQYF. J is TRBJ2-7 and V is TRBV14; a weak D match, TRBD2 (6 bases). Germline V gene lookup returns CDR1 SGHDN and CDR2 FVKESK. V was pared by 1 base and J by 1 base, with 11 bases between. The CDR3 spans 15 residues.

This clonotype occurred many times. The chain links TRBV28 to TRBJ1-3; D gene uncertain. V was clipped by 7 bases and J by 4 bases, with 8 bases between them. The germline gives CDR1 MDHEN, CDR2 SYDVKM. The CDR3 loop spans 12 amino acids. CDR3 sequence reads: CASNGLGNTIYF. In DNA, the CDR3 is TGTGCCAGCAATGGACTGGGAAACACCATATATTTT.

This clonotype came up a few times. CDR3 DNA sequence: TGTGCCAGCAGGCGACAGGGGGCAGTGGGCAATCAGCCCCAGCATTTT. It is translated as CASRRQGAVGNQPQHF. J is TRBJ1-5 and V is TRBV6-1; TRBD1 matches at 10 bases. The CDR3 totals 16 residues. Per germline, CDR1 MNHNS and CDR2 SASEGT. J was trimmed by 2 bases and V by 6 bases; bases with no gene match: 7.

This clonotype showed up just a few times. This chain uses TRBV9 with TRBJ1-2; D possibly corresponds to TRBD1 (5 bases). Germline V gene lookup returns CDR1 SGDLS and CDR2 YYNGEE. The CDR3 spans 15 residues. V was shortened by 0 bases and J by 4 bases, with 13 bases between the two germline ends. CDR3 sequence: CASSVGAGRSYGYTF. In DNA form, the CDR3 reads TGTGCCAGCAGCGTAGGGGCAGGGAGGAGCTATGGCTACACCTTC.

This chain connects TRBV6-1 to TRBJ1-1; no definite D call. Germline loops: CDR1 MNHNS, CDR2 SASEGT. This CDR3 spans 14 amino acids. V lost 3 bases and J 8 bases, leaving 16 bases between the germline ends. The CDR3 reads CASSDSIVGSEAFF. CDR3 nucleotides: TGTGCCAGCAGTGACTCGATAGTGGGGAGCGAAGCTTTCTTT.

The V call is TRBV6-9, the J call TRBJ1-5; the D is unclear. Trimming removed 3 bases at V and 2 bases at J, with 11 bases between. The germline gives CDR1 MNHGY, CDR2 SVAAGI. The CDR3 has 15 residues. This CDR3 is CASSYRVRGNQPQHF. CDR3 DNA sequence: TGTGCCAGCAGTTACCGGGTGAGGGGCAATCAGCCCCAGCATTTT.